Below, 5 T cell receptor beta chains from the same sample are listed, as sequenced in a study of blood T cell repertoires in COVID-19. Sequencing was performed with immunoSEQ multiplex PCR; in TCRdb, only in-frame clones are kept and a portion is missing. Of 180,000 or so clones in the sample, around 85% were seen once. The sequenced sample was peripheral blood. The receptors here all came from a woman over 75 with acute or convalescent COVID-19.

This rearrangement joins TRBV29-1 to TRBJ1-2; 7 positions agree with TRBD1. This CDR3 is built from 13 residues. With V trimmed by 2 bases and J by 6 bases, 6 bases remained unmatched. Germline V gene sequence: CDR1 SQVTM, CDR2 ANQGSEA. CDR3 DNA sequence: TGCAGCGTTGAATCGGACAGGCGAAATGGCTACACCTTC. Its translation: CSVESDRRNGYTF.

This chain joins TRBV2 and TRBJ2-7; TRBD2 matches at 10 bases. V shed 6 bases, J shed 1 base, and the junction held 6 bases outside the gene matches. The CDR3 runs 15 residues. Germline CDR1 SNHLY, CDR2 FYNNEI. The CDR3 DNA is TGTGCCAGCAGCGCGCTAGCGGGAGTTTCCTACGAGCAGTACTTC. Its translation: CASSALAGVSYEQYF.

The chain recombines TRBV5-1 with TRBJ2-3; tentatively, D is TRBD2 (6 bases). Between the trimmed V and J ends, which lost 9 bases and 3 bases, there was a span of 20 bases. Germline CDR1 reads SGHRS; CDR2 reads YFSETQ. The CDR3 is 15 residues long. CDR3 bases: TGCGCCACCCAGACCTCGGGGAGGAAGACAGATACGCAGTATTTT. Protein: CATQTSGRKTDTQYF.

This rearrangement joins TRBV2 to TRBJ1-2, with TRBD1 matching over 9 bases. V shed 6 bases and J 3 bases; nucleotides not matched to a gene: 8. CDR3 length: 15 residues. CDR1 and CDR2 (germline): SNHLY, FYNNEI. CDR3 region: CASRDRGGLHYGYTF. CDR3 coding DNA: TGTGCCAGCAGGGACAGGGGTGGATTACACTATGGCTACACCTTC.

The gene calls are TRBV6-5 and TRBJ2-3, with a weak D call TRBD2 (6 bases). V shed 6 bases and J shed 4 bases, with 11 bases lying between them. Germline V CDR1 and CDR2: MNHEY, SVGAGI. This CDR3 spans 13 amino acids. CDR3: CASSRESADTQYF. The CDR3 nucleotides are TGTGCCAGCAGCCGGGAGTCGGCAGATACGCAGTATTTT.